These 8 T cell receptor beta chains share one sample of origin, sequenced in a study of T cell clonality in common variable immunodeficiency. Produced via immunoSEQ multiplex PCR; TCRdb's table is partial and in-frame only. Singletons are absent from the sample, which has some 80,000 clones. Sequencing used peripheral blood mononuclear cells. The receptors were sampled from a person aged 18 to 70 in good health.

This clone has just a few counts. The CDR3 end lies 3 residues beyond the end of the read and is filled in from the germline J gene. The chain has TRBV10-3 and TRBJ2-7, with 10 bases aligning to TRBD1. CDR3 length: 15 residues. Per germline, CDR1 ENHRY and CDR2 SYGVKD. V lost 3 bases and J lost 2; bases outside the gene matches: 4. CDR3 region: CAISEGGQGAYEQYF. CDR3 DNA, as far as it was read: TGTGCCATCAGTGAAGGAGGACAGGGGGCCTACGAG.

This clone was observed at least ten times. The read gets to within 3 residues of the CDR3 end, and the germline J gene fills in the rest. The chain recombines TRBV7-9 with TRBJ2-5; TRBD1 matches 7 bases. The germline V gene has CDR1 SEHNR and CDR2 FQNEAQ (reference sequence). This CDR3 has 11 amino acids. V trimming: 8 bases; J trimming: 3 bases; junction bases outside the gene matches: 0. The CDR3 here is CASQGEETQYF. CDR3 DNA (partial): TGTGCCAGCCAGGGGGAAGAGACC.

This clone came up many times. The CDR3 end falls 3 residues outside the read, so it is completed with the germline J gene. Distinct nucleotide sequences in the sample also encode this CDR3. This chain uses TRBV20-1 with TRBJ2-1; tentative D call: TRBD2 (5 bases). Trimming took off 2 bases at V and 9 bases at J, with 8 bases between the two ends. The CDR3 runs to 11 residues. Looked up from germline, CDR1 is DFQATT and CDR2 is SNEGSKA (reference sequence). The part of the CDR3 DNA that was read is TGCAGTGCTAGACTAGCTCCTGAG. Its protein is CSARLAPE. The whole CDR3 protein is CSARLAPEQFF.

There are many counts of this clone. The read halts 3 residues ahead of the CDR3 end, with the missing end drawn from the germline J gene. The V and J genes are TRBV7-3 and TRBJ2-4, with TRBD2 identical over 13 bases. V lost 1 base to trimming and J lost 0 bases; unmatched junction nucleotides: 6. CDR1 and CDR2 from the germline V gene are SGHTA and FQGTGA. This CDR3 contains 19 residues. CDR3 DNA, as far as it was read: TGTGCCAGCAGCTTAAGGACTAGCGGGAGAGGGGTAGCCAAAAACATT. Protein sequence: CASSLRTSGRGVAKNI. The entire CDR3 protein is CASSLRTSGRGVAKNIQYF. The full variable domain, in which reference TRBV7-3 and TRBJ2-4 provide the parts outside the CDR3, is GAGVSQTPSNKVTEKGKYVELRCDPISGHTALYWYRQSLGQGPEFLIYFQGTGAADDSGLPNDRFFAVRPEGSVSTLKIQRTERGDSAVYLCASSLRTSGRGVAKNIQYFGAGTRLSVL.

The table lists this clone with many counts. The DNA ends 3 residues before the CDR3 does, and the rest of the CDR3 is filled in from the germline J gene. The chain joins TRBV6-1 to TRBJ1-1; 10 positions agree with TRBD1. The CDR3 sequence is 15 residues long. Per the germline V gene, CDR1 is MNHNS and CDR2 is SASEGT. V lost 4 bases, J lost 1 base, and 3 bases stayed unmatched. The CDR3 loop is CASSGQGASNTEAFF. Partial CDR3 DNA: TGTGCCAGCAGTGGACAGGGGGCGTCGAACACTGAA.

This clone was recorded at least ten times. The read finishes 3 residues shy of the CDR3 end, and the germline J gene is used to complete it. The rearrangement uses TRBV13 and TRBJ2-3; D might be TRBD1 (5 bases). The V end was cut by 5 bases, the J end by 1 base, with 13 bases between. The CDR3 loop spans 15 amino acids. Germline lookup yields CDR1 PRHDT and CDR2 FYEKMQ (reference sequence). The CDR3 here is CASSTRQPGTDTQYF. Partial CDR3 DNA: TGTGCCAGCAGCACTCGACAGCCGGGCACAGATACG.

There are many counts of this clone. The read ends 3 residues early relative to the CDR3; the germline J gene fills the gap. The chain combines TRBV30 with TRBJ1-2, with TRBD1 as a possible D gene (5 bases). V was shortened by 4 bases and J by 2 bases, with 8 bases between the two germline ends. The CDR3 spans 12 residues. In germline, CDR1 is GTSNPN, CDR2 SVGIG (reference sequence). Incomplete CDR3 DNA: TGTGCCTGGAACGAGGGGAACTATGGC. This gives the protein CAWNEGNYG. The entire CDR3 protein is CAWNEGNYGYTF.

In its sample, this clone was seen many times. Sequencing ends 3 residues short of the CDR3 end; the germline J gene provides the rest. V gene TRBV14 combines with J gene TRBJ2-3; 7 bases line up with TRBD1. The CDR3 sequence is 14 residues long. CDR1 is SGHDN, CDR2 FVKESK, per germline. V lost 5 bases, J lost 2 bases, and 4 bases stayed unmatched. The sequenced CDR3 bases are TGTGCCAGCAGCTTTACAGGGGTCACAGATACG. It translates to CASSFTGVTDT. The full CDR3 sequence reads CASSFTGVTDTQYF.